One sample yielded the 13 T cell receptor beta chains listed below, sequenced in a study of T cell responses to AZD1222 COVID-19 vaccine. Sequencing used immunoSEQ multiplex PCR; TCRdb keeps in-frame clones, though not all of them. The data contain some 140,000 clones, around 93% of them singletons. The specimen was peripheral blood, collected on day 0 of AZD1222 vaccination. These receptors were taken from an adult in good health.

The chain has TRBV29-1 and TRBJ1-2; perhaps TRBD1 as D (5 bases). This CDR3 contains 11 residues. Germline V gene sequence: CDR1 SQVTM, CDR2 ANQGSEA. V lost 7 bases to trimming and J lost 12 bases, with 18 bases between them. The CDR3 region has the DNA TGCAGCGCCGGGGCAGGGCTGGGGAACACCTTC. Translation: CSAGAGLGNTF. Variable domain in full (rest from reference TRBV29-1 and TRBJ1-2): SAVISQKPSRDICQRGTSLTIQCQVDSQVTMMFWYRQQPGQSLTLIATANQGSEATYESGFVIDKFPISRPNLTFSTLTVSNMSPEDSSIYLCSAGAGLGNTFGSGTRLTVV.

This sequence joins TRBV4-2 and TRBJ1-5; D ambiguous. The CDR3 runs 11 residues. Per the germline V gene, CDR1 is LGHNA and CDR2 is YNFKEQ. The V end was cut by 1 base, the J end by 15 bases, with 10 bases between. CDR3 DNA sequence: TGTGCCAGCAGCCAAGGTTACAGTTGGCATTTT. Translated, it gives CASSQGYSWHF.

The chain uses TRBV6-1 and TRBJ2-7; no clear D gene. Germline-derived CDR1 and CDR2 are MNHNS and SASEGT. V lost 3 bases and J 6 bases, leaving 15 bases between the germline ends. This CDR3 contains 14 residues. The CDR3 protein is CASSEVDDLREQYF. CDR3 coding DNA: TGTGCCAGCAGTGAGGTGGACGATTTACGCGAGCAGTACTTC.

This sequence joins TRBV5-1 and TRBJ1-2, with TRBD1 as a possible D gene (6 bases). V gave up 4 bases and J gave up 5 bases, with 18 bases separating them. Per the germline V gene, CDR1 is SGHRS and CDR2 is YFSETQ. The CDR3 consists of 15 residues. CDR3 protein: CASSPGGGAFYGYTF. The CDR3 region has the DNA TGCGCCAGCAGCCCCGGGGGGGGCGCATTTTATGGCTACACCTTC.

This rearrangement joins TRBV12-3 or TRBV12-4 to TRBJ1-1; D remains ambiguous. Trimming took off 6 bases at V and 6 bases at J, with 8 bases between the two ends. The CDR3 is 11 residues long. CDR3 protein: CASSEGAEAFF. The CDR3 DNA follows: TGTGCCAGCAGCGAGGGAGCTGAAGCTTTCTTT.

This rearrangement joins TRBV30 to TRBJ1-2; D gene unclear. The CDR3 has 14 residues. V was shortened by 5 bases and J by 8 bases, with 21 bases between the two germline ends. From germline, CDR1 is GTSNPN and CDR2 SVGIG (reference sequence). CDR3 loop: CAWLPGLTRGGYTF. The CDR3 nucleotides read TGTGCCTGGCTACCCGGACTCACCCGAGGGGGCTACACCTTC.

The chain employs TRBV9 and TRBJ1-5; possibly TRBD1 for D (5 bases). CDR3 size: 15 residues. CDR1 and CDR2 (germline): SGDLS, YYNGEE. V lost 0 bases to trimming and J lost 6 bases, with 13 bases between them. The CDR3 DNA reads TGTGCCAGCAGCGTAGACGGCGTTGGGGGTCAGCCCCAGCATTTT. Translating it yields CASSVDGVGGQPQHF. The variable domain in full, with the rest retrieved from reference TRBV9 and TRBJ1-5, is DSGVTQTPKHLITATGQRVTLRCSPRSGDLSVYWYQQSLDQGLQFLIQYYNGEERAKGNILERFSAQQFPDLHSELNLSSLELGDSALYFCASSVDGVGGQPQHFGDGTRLSIL.

V and J are TRBV27 and TRBJ1-1; perhaps TRBD1 as D (5 bases). The CDR3 runs 15 residues. V was cut by 1 base and J by 0 bases, with 9 bases left in between. Germline V lookup: CDR1 MNHEY, CDR2 SMNVEV (reference sequence). The CDR3 region has the DNA TGTGCCAGCAGTTTATGGGGGGGGTTGAACACTGAAGCTTTCTTT. This encodes CASSLWGGLNTEAFF.

This clone was detected once. The junction shows a germline mismatch at one end, possibly a read error. The chain couples TRBV2 to TRBJ2-7, with D possibly being TRBD1 (6 bases). Germline loops: CDR1 SNHLY, CDR2 FYNNEI. CDR3 length: 16 residues. CDR3: CASSEAAGTLSSEQYF. In DNA form, the CDR3 reads TGTGCCAGCAGTGAAGCGGCCGGGACACTTTCCTCCGAGCAGTACTTC.

This clone has just one count. J is TRBJ1-5 and V is TRBV4-2; TRBD1 aligns across 8 bases. The CDR3 is 14 residues long. Per the germline V gene, CDR1 is LGHNA and CDR2 is YNFKEQ. V shed 1 base, J shed 6 bases, and the junction held 2 bases outside the gene matches. CDR3 nucleotide sequence: TGTGCCAGCAGCCAAGCCAGGGGGCTTCAGCCCCAGCATTTT. It translates to CASSQARGLQPQHF.

This clone was observed a single time. The V call is TRBV28, the J call TRBJ2-1; D perhaps matches TRBD2 (5 bases). Germline values: CDR1 MDHEN, CDR2 SYDVKM. V dropped 2 bases and J dropped 6 bases, with 5 bases sitting between them. The CDR3 is 12 residues long. CDR3 protein: CASSLRGNEQFF. As DNA, the CDR3 is TGTGCCAGCAGTTTACGGGGCAATGAGCAGTTCTTC.

J is TRBJ2-7 and V is TRBV11-3; D possibly corresponds to TRBD1 (5 bases). This CDR3 is 14 amino acids long. V dropped 1 base and J dropped 3 bases, with 10 bases sitting between them. Germline V gene data show CDR1 as SGHNT and CDR2 as YENEEA. In nucleotides, the CDR3 is TGTGCCAGCAGCTTAGTGGGCAGGGACTACGAGCAGTACTTC. It codes for CASSLVGRDYEQYF.

The gene calls are TRBV19 and TRBJ1-1, with a tentative D call TRBD1 (5 bases). This CDR3 comprises 14 residues. Between the trimmed V and J ends, which lost 4 bases and 1 base, there was a span of 10 bases. Germline CDR1 reads LNHDA; CDR2 reads SQIVND (reference sequence). The CDR3 sequence is CASSRGLRNTEAFF. Here the CDR3 DNA reads TGTGCCAGTAGTAGGGGACTGAGGAACACTGAAGCTTTCTTT.